This T cell receptor beta chain was obtained from a study of shared clonotypes between healthy human individuals. For the study at large: Contributing individuals were two females and three males aged 18 to 49. A donor's plate count was three for CD4 naive and three for CD4 memory; CD8 naive had two and CD8 memory one. Study outcomes and limitations: Clonotypes shared by all four sorted-subset donors had higher generation probabilities than non-shared clonotypes.

The CDR3 has 17 residues. Germline CDR1 is MNHEY and CDR2 is SMNVEV (reference sequence). The ends were cut back, 2 bases at V and 0 bases at J, with 16 bases in the middle. As for this clone: Antigen unknown.

This was a deep-level run. Sequenced by immunoSEQ multiplex PCR; TCRdb stores in-frame clones only, minus some. The table has roughly 2,300,000 clones, about 90% seen once. Source material: naive CD4+ T cells from PBMCs. Subset meaning: CD45RA+ positively selected. The V and J genes are TRBV27 and TRBJ1-2; perhaps TRBD1 as D (5 bases). The source is a man aged 18 to 35 in good health. Some clones in this sample may be carry-over from other donors' samples. CDR3 amino acids: CASSLRESTGANYGYTF. As DNA, the CDR3 is TGTGCCAGCAGTTTACGTGAATCTACGGGGGCTAACTATGGCTACACCTTC.